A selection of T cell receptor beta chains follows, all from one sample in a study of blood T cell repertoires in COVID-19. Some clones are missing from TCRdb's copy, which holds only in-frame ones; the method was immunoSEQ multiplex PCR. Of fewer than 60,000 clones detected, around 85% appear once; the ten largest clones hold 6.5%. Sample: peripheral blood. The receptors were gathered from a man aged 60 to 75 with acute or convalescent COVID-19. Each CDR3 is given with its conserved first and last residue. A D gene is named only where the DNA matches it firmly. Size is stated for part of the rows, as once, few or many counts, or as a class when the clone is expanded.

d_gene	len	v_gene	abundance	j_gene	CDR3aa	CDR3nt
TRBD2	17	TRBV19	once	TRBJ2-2	CASSPGLAGGGTGELFF	TGTGCCAGTAGTCCTGGACTAGCGGGAGGTGGCACCGGGGAGCTGTTTTTT
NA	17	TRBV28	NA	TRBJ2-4	CASSFRSLGLAKNIQYF	TGTGCCAGCAGTTTTAGGTCTTTAGGACTAGCCAAAAACATTCAGTACTTC
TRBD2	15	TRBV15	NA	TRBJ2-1	CATSSLAGGPDEQFF	TGTGCCACCAGCAGCCTAGCGGGAGGGCCAGATGAGCAGTTCTTC
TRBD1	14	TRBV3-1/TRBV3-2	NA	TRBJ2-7	CASSHGQGAYEQYF	TGTGCCAGCAGCCACGGGCAGGGGGCCTACGAGCAGTACTTC
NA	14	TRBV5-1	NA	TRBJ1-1	CASSFGLGDTEAFF	TGCGCCAGCAGCTTCGGACTTGGGGACACTGAAGCTTTCTTT
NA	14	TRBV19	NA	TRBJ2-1	CASTPRTKTNEQFF	TGTGCCAGTACTCCCCGGACAAAAACCAATGAGCAGTTCTTC
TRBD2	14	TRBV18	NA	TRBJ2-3	CASSPPGGTDTQYF	TGTGCCAGCTCCCCGCCGGGAGGGACAGATACGCAGTATTTT
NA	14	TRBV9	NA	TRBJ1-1	CASSASTGAIVAFF	TGTGCCAGCAGCGCCTCGACAGGTGCGATAGTTGCTTTCTTT
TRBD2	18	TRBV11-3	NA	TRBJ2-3	CASSPHRGSGRASDTQYF	TGTGCCAGCAGCCCTCACCGGGGGAGCGGGAGGGCCAGCGATACGCAGTATTTT
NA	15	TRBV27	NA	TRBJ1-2	CASSSLPTDIYGYTF	TGTGCCAGCAGTTCCCTCCCGACAGACATCTATGGCTACACCTTC
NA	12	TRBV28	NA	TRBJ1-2	CASGSADYGYTF	TGTGCCAGCGGTTCTGCAGACTATGGCTACACCTTC
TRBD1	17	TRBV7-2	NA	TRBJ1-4	CASSLVGGGSTNEKLFF	TGTGCCAGCAGCTTAGTAGGGGGCGGGTCAACTAATGAAAAACTGTTTTTT
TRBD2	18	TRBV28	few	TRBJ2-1	CASSFPSLAGGTYNEQFF	TGTGCCAGCAGTTTCCCGTCGCTAGCGGGAGGAACCTACAATGAGCAGTTCTTC
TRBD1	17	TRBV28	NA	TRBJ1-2	CASRGHRGDSANYGYTF	TGTGCCAGCAGAGGGCACAGGGGGGATTCCGCTAACTATGGCTACACCTTC
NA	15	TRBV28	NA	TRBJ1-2	CASRAPRGALWGYTF	TGTGCCAGCAGAGCGCCCCGGGGGGCACTCTGGGGCTACACCTTC
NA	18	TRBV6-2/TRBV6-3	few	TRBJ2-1	CASSYPTTFETSYNEQFF	TGTGCCAGCAGTTACCCAACTACTTTCGAGACGTCCTACAATGAGCAGTTCTTC
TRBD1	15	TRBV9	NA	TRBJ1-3	CASSRDSRSGNTIYF	TGTGCCAGCAGCCGGGACAGCCGCTCTGGAAACACCATATATTTT
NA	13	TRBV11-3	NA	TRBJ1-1	CASSLEGDTEAFF	TGTGCCAGCAGCTTAGAAGGGGACACTGAAGCTTTCTTT
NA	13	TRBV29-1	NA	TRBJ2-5	CSADGSGQETQYF	TGCAGCGCTGACGGGTCCGGGCAAGAGACCCAGTACTTC
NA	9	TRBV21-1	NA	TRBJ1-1	CAPGSLAFF	TGTGCCCCGGGGTCGTTGGCTTTCTTT
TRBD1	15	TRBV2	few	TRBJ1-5	CATSGGRGVNQPQHF	TGTGCCACCAGCGGGGGCAGGGGGGTCAATCAGCCCCAGCATTTT
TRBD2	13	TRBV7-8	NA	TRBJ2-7	CASFGGDYHEQYF	TGTGCCAGCTTCGGAGGGGACTACCACGAGCAGTACTTC
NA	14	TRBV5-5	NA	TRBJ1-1	CASSLMHRDTEAFF	TGTGCCAGCAGCTTGATGCACAGGGACACTGAAGCTTTCTTT
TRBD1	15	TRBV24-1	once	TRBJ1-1	CATSDSGTGNTEAFF	TGTGCCACCAGTGATTCCGGGACAGGGAACACTGAAGCTTTCTTT
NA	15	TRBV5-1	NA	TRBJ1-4	CASSLEGTRGEKLFF	TGCGCCAGCAGCTTGGAGGGGACACGCGGTGAAAAACTGTTTTTT
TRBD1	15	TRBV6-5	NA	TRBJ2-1	CASSPRTGANNEQFF	TGTGCCAGCAGTCCCCGGACAGGGGCCAACAATGAGCAGTTCTTC
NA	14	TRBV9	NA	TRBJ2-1	CASSDQGGYNEQFF	TGTGCCAGCTCGGACCAGGGGGGTTACAATGAGCAGTTCTTC
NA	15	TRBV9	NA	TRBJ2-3	CASSVALARVDTQYF	TGTGCCAGCAGCGTAGCTCTGGCTAGAGTAGATACGCAGTATTTT
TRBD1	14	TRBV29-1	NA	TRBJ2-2	CSVEPTGGTGELFF	TGCAGCGTTGAACCAACAGGGGGCACCGGGGAGCTGTTTTTT
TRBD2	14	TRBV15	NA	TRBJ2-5	CATSSSGGIGTQYF	TGTGCCACCAGCAGTAGCGGGGGGATCGGGACCCAGTACTTC
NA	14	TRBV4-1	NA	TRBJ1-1	CASSLPQRVTEAFF	TGCGCCAGCAGCCTCCCACAGAGAGTTACTGAAGCTTTCTTT
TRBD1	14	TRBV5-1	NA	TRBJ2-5	CASKEAGGRETQYF	TGCGCCAGCAAGGAAGCAGGGGGCCGAGAGACCCAGTACTTC
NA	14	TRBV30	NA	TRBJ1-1	CAWSRRGGDTEAFF	TGTGCCTGGAGCCGGAGGGGGGGGGACACTGAAGCTTTCTTT
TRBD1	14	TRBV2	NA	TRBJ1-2	CASSDFPGGTGWTF	TGTGCCAGCAGTGACTTCCCGGGGGGGACAGGGTGGACCTTC
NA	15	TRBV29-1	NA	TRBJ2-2	CSGGPLLGLRGELFF	TGCAGCGGTGGACCATTACTAGGTCTCCGCGGGGAGCTGTTTTTT
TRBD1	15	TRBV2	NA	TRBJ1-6	CASRPTGTENSPLHF	TGTGCCAGCAGGCCTACCGGGACAGAAAATTCACCCCTCCACTTT
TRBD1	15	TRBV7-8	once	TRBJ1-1	CASSRLDRGEAGAFF	TGTGCCAGCAGCCGACTTGACAGGGGGGAAGCGGGAGCTTTCTTT